What follows are 24 T cell receptor beta chains derived from one specimen sequenced in a study of blood T cells in healthy people across ages. A second about 6 to 12 cycle PCR used barcoded and J-beta primers. A single record per CDR3 protein comes from TCRdb applying MiXCR to the 5' RACE reads. The sample lists 1.5 million to 2 million distinct CDR3 sequences; about 50% were seen once. Sequencing input: blood. Source of these receptors: a woman in her 40s in good health.

The chain employs TRBV10-3 and TRBJ2-5, with 12 bases aligning to TRBD2. The germline gives CDR1 ENHRY, CDR2 SYGVKD. The CDR3 totals 18 residues. V dropped 6 bases and J dropped 5; count of bases not matched to a gene: 16. The CDR3 region is CAISEPPTSGGQGETQYF. The DNA of the CDR3 is TGTGCCATCAGCGAGCCCCCGACTAGCGGGGGCCAAGGGGAGACCCAGTACTTC.

This chain links TRBV10-3 with TRBJ2-4, with D possibly matching TRBD2 (5 bases). This CDR3 is built from 18 residues. V lost 2 bases to trimming and J lost 2 bases, with 19 bases between them. Germline CDR1 reads ENHRY; CDR2 reads SYGVKD. CDR3 loop: CAISEGGSVELTKNIQYF. As DNA, the CDR3 is TGTGCCATCAGTGAGGGAGGATCCGTCGAACTAACCAAAAACATTCAGTACTTC.

This clonotype occurred a few times. The V call is TRBV12-3 or TRBV12-4, the J call TRBJ1-2; 10 bases are a match to TRBD1. This CDR3 spans 13 amino acids. V was clipped by 6 bases and J by 7 bases; unmatched bases: 5. CDR3 in amino acids: CASRDRGIGGYTF. In DNA, the CDR3 is TGTGCCAGCAGGGACAGGGGGATCGGTGGCTACACCTTC.

Here the CDR3 reads CASSQVPGGKDTQYF. The CDR3 DNA reads as TGTGCCAGCAGCCAAGTCCCAGGGGGAAAAGATACGCAGTATTTT. The chain couples TRBV3-1 to TRBJ2-3; 7 bases are shared with TRBD1. The CDR3 sequence is 15 residues long. Germline V gives CDR1 LGHDT, CDR2 YNNKEL (reference sequence). The trim removed 1 base at V and 5 bases at J, leaving 6 bases unmatched.

The CDR3 coding sequence is TGCAGCGTTTCTCGGGACAGGGCCACAGATACGCAGTATTTT. Translated: CSVSRDRATDTQYF. The J gene is TRBJ2-3, the V gene TRBV29-1; TRBD1 aligns across 9 bases. The CDR3 sequence is 14 residues long. Trimming at V came to 5 bases and at J to 2 bases, leaving 5 bases not matched to a gene. Germline V gene lookup returns CDR1 SQVTM and CDR2 ANQGSEA.

V and J are TRBV20-1 and TRBJ2-5; possible D gene TRBD1, 5 bases. This CDR3 has 14 amino acids. Trimming took off 6 bases at V and 2 bases at J, with 16 bases between the two ends. Germline V CDR1 and CDR2: DFQATT, SNEGSKA (reference sequence). The CDR3 sequence: CSATDRRTQETQYF. In nucleotides, the CDR3 is TGCAGTGCCACTGACCGACGGACACAAGAGACCCAGTACTTC.

The V call is TRBV7-2, the J call TRBJ2-5, with D hard to call. There are 16 residues in the CDR3. Germline CDR1 reads SGHTA; CDR2 reads FQGNSA. The V end was cut by 2 bases, the J end by 5 bases, with 18 bases between. CDR3 nucleotides: TGTGCCAGCAGCTTACCGATGGACGGGCTAGGGGAGACCCAGTACTTC. Its translation: CASSLPMDGLGETQYF.

This clonotype was seen a few times. The rearrangement joins TRBV7-6 to TRBJ2-7; 8 bases align to TRBD1. The germline V gene encodes CDR1 SGHVS and CDR2 FNYEAQ. The CDR3 totals 16 residues. V lost 5 bases to trimming and J lost 5 bases; unmatched junction nucleotides: 14. The CDR3 DNA is TGTGCCAGCAGCGGAGCAGGGGGCCTTTTTCAACACGAGCAGTACTTC. As protein: CASSGAGGLFQHEQYF.

The chain uses TRBV6-5 and TRBJ2-7; D unresolved. Trimming cost V 6 bases and J 3 bases, with 18 bases left between them. Germline loops: CDR1 MNHEY, CDR2 SVGAGI. The CDR3 loop spans 15 amino acids. The CDR3 loop reads CASRPSSAGNYEQYF. CDR3 nucleotides: TGTGCCAGCAGGCCCTCTTCCGCTGGGAACTACGAGCAGTACTTC.

The CDR3 DNA is TGTGCCATCACTCCAGATATGAACACTGAAGCTTTCTTT. Translating gives CAITPDMNTEAFF. V usage is TRBV10-3 and J usage is TRBJ1-1; unclear D gene. This CDR3 contains 13 residues. Germline loops: CDR1 ENHRY, CDR2 SYGVKD. Between the trimmed V and J ends, which lost 7 bases and 0 bases, there was a span of 9 bases.

The V call is TRBV18, the J call TRBJ1-2; 8 nucleotides agree with TRBD1. The ends lost 8 bases at V and 2 bases at J; junction bases unmatched: 10. CDR1 and CDR2 from the germline V gene are KGHSH and LQKENI. The CDR3 spans 15 residues. The CDR3 region has the DNA TGTGCCAGCCCACAAGGACAGGGTATCAACTATGGCTACACCTTC. Amino acids: CASPQGQGINYGYTF.

The rearrangement uses TRBV29-1 and TRBJ2-1; D call uncertain. CDR1 is SQVTM, CDR2 ANQGSEA, per germline. The CDR3 is 13 amino acids. V was cut by 4 bases and J by 4 bases, with 11 bases left in between. The CDR3 region is CSVGDQGYNEQFF. The CDR3 coding sequence is TGCAGCGTTGGGGATCAAGGATACAATGAGCAGTTCTTC.

This clonotype was recorded a few times. This chain links TRBV29-1 with TRBJ2-1, with 7 bases fitting TRBD1. Germline lookup yields CDR1 SQVTM and CDR2 ANQGSEA. CDR3 length equals 15 residues. V dropped 6 bases and J dropped 0; count of bases not matched to a gene: 8. CDR3 DNA: TGCAGCGTGAAATTGACAGGGAGCTCCTACAATGAGCAGTTCTTC. Residues: CSVKLTGSSYNEQFF.

The chain employs TRBV5-1 and TRBJ2-7, with D possibly being TRBD1 or TRBD2 (5 bases each). The CDR3 loop spans 18 amino acids. Germline values: CDR1 SGHRS, CDR2 YFSETQ. V was pared by 3 bases and J by 2 bases, with 24 bases between. The CDR3 sequence: CASSSAAGAGTLPYEQYF. The CDR3 nucleotides are TGCGCCAGCAGCTCGGCCGCGGGTGCAGGGACCCTACCCTACGAGCAGTACTTC.

The V and J genes are TRBV7-2 and TRBJ2-7; D gene unclear. Trimming cost V 3 bases and J 2 bases, with 17 bases left between them. The CDR3 is 16 residues long. Germline V gene sequence: CDR1 SGHTA, CDR2 FQGNSA. The chain's CDR3 is CASSFPNPARTYEQYF. The CDR3 DNA reads as TGTGCCAGCAGCTTCCCTAATCCAGCTAGAACCTACGAGCAGTACTTC.

This chain uses TRBV11-2 with TRBJ2-5, with 10 bases that match TRBD2. This CDR3 spans 16 amino acids. Germline-derived CDR1 and CDR2 are SGHAT and FQNNGV. J lost 1 base, V lost 1 base, and 3 bases had no gene match. The CDR3 DNA follows: TGTGCCAGCAGCTTAGTAGGACTAGCGGCCCAAGAGACCCAGTACTTC. Translated, it gives CASSLVGLAAQETQYF.

The chain recombines TRBV27 with TRBJ2-5; TRBD1 aligns across 7 bases. Germline CDR1 is MNHEY and CDR2 is SMNVEV (reference sequence). Losses at the gene ends were 3 bases for V and 2 bases for J; bases not matched to a gene: 6. The CDR3 runs to 15 residues. CDR3: CASSFGDRSQETQYF. The DNA for the CDR3 is TGTGCCAGCAGTTTCGGGGACAGAAGTCAAGAGACCCAGTACTTC.

The chain is built from TRBV4-2 and TRBJ2-3, with D uncertain. The CDR3 length is 16 residues. Trimming removed 5 bases at V and 1 base at J, with 16 bases between. Germline V gives CDR1 LGHNA, CDR2 YNFKEQ. The CDR3 is CASSDPQGRGTDTQYF. Here the CDR3 DNA reads TGTGCCAGCAGCGACCCGCAAGGAAGGGGCACAGATACGCAGTATTTT.

The rearrangement joins TRBV29-1 to TRBJ2-7; D ambiguous. The germline V gene has CDR1 SQVTM and CDR2 ANQGSEA. Trimming removed 4 bases at V and 3 bases at J, with 7 bases between. The CDR3 runs 11 residues. CDR3 sequence: CSVADVYEQYF. The CDR3 DNA reads TGCAGCGTTGCGGACGTCTACGAGCAGTACTTC.

CDR3 nucleotides: TGTGCCAGCAGCTTAGGAGGCAGGGGGGGGTCCAAAAACATTCAGTACTTC. Encoded protein: CASSLGGRGGSKNIQYF. The rearrangement links TRBV7-2 to TRBJ2-4; D could derive from TRBD1 or TRBD2 (7 bases each). Germline V gene lookup returns CDR1 SGHTA and CDR2 FQGNSA. CDR3 length: 17 amino acids. Trimming left V 1 base short and J 2 bases short, with 15 bases between.

This clonotype was found a few times. The V call is TRBV10-3, the J call TRBJ2-1, with 7 bases identical to TRBD1. The CDR3 spans 12 residues. V trimming: 6 bases; J trimming: 6 bases; junction bases outside the gene matches: 2. Germline V gene sequence: CDR1 ENHRY, CDR2 SYGVKD. This CDR3 reads CAISGTANEQFF. The CDR3, as DNA: TGTGCCATCAGCGGGACAGCCAATGAGCAGTTCTTC.

A single count supports this clonotype. V is TRBV3-1 and J is TRBJ2-7, with 11 bases lining up with TRBD2. Looked up from germline, CDR1 is LGHDT and CDR2 is YNNKEL (reference sequence). The CDR3 is made up of 15 amino acids. V was clipped by 3 bases and J by 7 bases; unmatched bases: 8. As DNA, the CDR3 is TGTGCCAGCAGCCATACTAGCGGGGGACATAATGAGCAGTACTTC. This codes for CASSHTSGGHNEQYF.

The chain uses TRBV7-9 and TRBJ2-3; TRBD2 agrees at 13 bases. Germline V gives CDR1 SEHNR, CDR2 FQNEAQ (reference sequence). CDR3 length equals 17 residues. The J segment lost 4 bases and the V segment lost 4 bases, leaving 8 bases of the junction unmatched. Here the CDR3 DNA reads TGTGCCAGCAGCTCCGGTGGACTAGCGGGGGTTGCAGATACGCAGTATTTT. Protein product: CASSSGGLAGVADTQYF.

The J gene is TRBJ1-5, the V gene TRBV6-1; 9 bases agree with TRBD1. Trimming took 2 bases from V and 5 from J; bases not matched to a gene: 7. This CDR3 is built from 16 residues. The germline V gene has CDR1 MNHNS and CDR2 SASEGT. CDR3 sequence (DNA): TGTGCCAGCAGTGAATTCCCCCGGACAGGGGATCAGCCCCAGCATTTT. This encodes CASSEFPRTGDQPQHF.